These T cell receptor beta chains were read from a single sample in a study of cytomegalovirus exposure and HLA in healthy donors. This table comes from immunoSEQ multiplex PCR, and its TCRdb copy is limited to in-frame clones, with some not included. This table has about 220,000 clones, 75% to 95% appearing once. Sequencing was done on a sample of PBMCs. Source of these receptors: a woman under 30 in good health and CMV-seronegative. The CDR3 runs from the conserved cysteine through the conserved F or W. Fields, in order: CDR3 protein, CDR3 DNA, D gene, V gene, J gene, clone size. A D gene is named only where the DNA matches it firmly. The size of a clone is reported for some rows only, either as once, few or many, or as a class for expanded clones.

CDR3: CASKPLTGTEAFF; DNA: TGTGCCAGCAAGCCGTTGACGGGGACTGAAGCTTTCTTT; D: NA; V: TRBV2; J: TRBJ1-1; size: NA
CDR3: CASSQKLELLRSTEAFF; DNA: TGCGCCAGCAGTCAAAAGCTAGAGTTACTGAGGAGCACTGAAGCTTTCTTT; D: NA; V: TRBV23-1; J: TRBJ1-1; size: NA
CDR3: CASSLALAHGQHYEQYF; DNA: TGTGCCAGCAGCTTAGCCCTGGCCCACGGACAGCACTACGAGCAGTACTTC; D: NA; V: TRBV7-8; J: TRBJ2-7; size: NA
CDR3: CASSYLEGRETQYF; DNA: TGTGCCAGCAGTTACTTGGAGGGGCGAGAGACCCAGTACTTC; D: NA; V: TRBV27; J: TRBJ2-5; size: NA
CDR3: CASSQQGLGQPQHF; DNA: TGTGCCAGTAGCCAACAGGGGTTGGGTCAGCCCCAGCATTTT; D: TRBD1; V: TRBV19; J: TRBJ1-5; size: NA
CDR3: CASSQHPMRTGFEQYF; DNA: TGCGCCAGCAGCCAGCACCCTATGAGGACAGGCTTCGAGCAGTACTTC; D: TRBD1; V: TRBV4-1; J: TRBJ2-7; size: NA
CDR3: CASSIRGKEKLFF; DNA: TGTGCCAGCAGCATCAGAGGCAAGGAAAAACTGTTTTTT; D: NA; V: TRBV6-1; J: TRBJ1-4; size: once
CDR3: CATSREGPGLAARGQETQYF; DNA: TGTGCCACCAGCAGAGAAGGGCCGGGACTAGCGGCTCGAGGGCAAGAGACCCAGTACTTC; D: TRBD2; V: TRBV15; J: TRBJ2-5; size: NA
CDR3: CASSLGLAGVSYTQYF; DNA: TGCGCCAGCAGCTTGGGGCTAGCGGGAGTGTCCTACACGCAGTATTTT; D: TRBD2; V: TRBV5-1; J: TRBJ2-3; size: NA
CDR3: CASSASDRNQPQHF; DNA: TGTGCCAGCAGTGCCTCCGACAGAAACCAGCCCCAGCATTTT; D: NA; V: TRBV6-1; J: TRBJ1-5; size: once
CDR3: CASSYFQAGSYNEQFF; DNA: TGTGCCAGCAGTTACTTCCAGGCAGGGTCCTACAATGAGCAGTTCTTC; D: NA; V: TRBV6-5; J: TRBJ2-1; size: NA
CDR3: CASSRLAGVGEQFF; DNA: TGTGCCAGCAGTAGACTAGCGGGAGTCGGTGAGCAGTTCTTC; D: TRBD2; V: TRBV6-1; J: TRBJ2-1; size: NA
CDR3: CASSLVSGRKNEQFF; DNA: TGTGCCAGCAGCTTGGTCAGCGGGAGAAAAAATGAGCAGTTCTTC; D: TRBD2; V: TRBV5-4; J: TRBJ2-1; size: NA
CDR3: CASSNSPKLYSGNTIYF; DNA: TGTGCCAGCTCGAATTCCCCTAAGTTATACTCTGGAAACACCATATATTTT; D: NA; V: TRBV9; J: TRBJ1-3; size: NA
CDR3: CASSPGLSLAGELFF; DNA: TGTGCCAGCAGCCCAGGGCTCAGCTTGGCCGGGGAGCTGTTTTTT; D: NA; V: TRBV11-2; J: TRBJ2-2; size: NA
CDR3: CASSQDWAALSYEQYF; DNA: TGCGCCAGCAGCCAAGATTGGGCAGCACTCTCCTACGAGCAGTACTTC; D: NA; V: TRBV4-1; J: TRBJ2-7; size: NA
CDR3: CASSNPGTGDYGYTF; DNA: TGTGCCAGCAGCAATCCCGGGACAGGGGACTATGGCTACACCTTC; D: TRBD1; V: TRBV7-3; J: TRBJ1-2; size: once
CDR3: CASSDLIPSSYNEQFF; DNA: TGTGCCAGCAGTGACTTAATACCGAGCTCCTACAATGAGCAGTTCTTC; D: NA; V: TRBV6-1; J: TRBJ2-1; size: NA
CDR3: CATHLGTSLSYNEQFF; DNA: TGTGCCACGCATCTCGGGACTAGCTTGTCCTACAATGAGCAGTTCTTC; D: TRBD2; V: TRBV2; J: TRBJ2-1; size: NA
CDR3: CASMDRTDQPQHF; DNA: TGCGCCAGCATGGACAGGACTGATCAGCCCCAGCATTTT; D: TRBD1; V: TRBV10-2; J: TRBJ1-5; size: NA
CDR3: CASSQSGQGFTYTF; DNA: TGTGCCAGCAGCCAATCGGGGCAGGGGTTCACCTACACCTTC; D: NA; V: TRBV16; J: TRBJ1-2; size: NA
CDR3: CASSDIGGQFTNYGYTF; DNA: TGTGCCAGCAGTGACATCGGGGGTCAATTTACTAACTATGGCTACACCTTC; D: NA; V: TRBV25-1; J: TRBJ1-2; size: NA
CDR3: CASSTQDEKLFF; DNA: TGTGCCAGCAGCACCCAGGATGAAAAACTGTTTTTT; D: NA; V: TRBV11-3; J: TRBJ1-4; size: NA
CDR3: CASRTGSPYEQYF; DNA: TGTGCCAGCAGGACAGGTTCCCCTTACGAGCAGTACTTC; D: NA; V: TRBV28; J: TRBJ2-7; size: NA
CDR3: CAISERGGPTGGETQYF; DNA: TGTGCCATCAGTGAGAGAGGCGGACCCACCGGCGGGGAGACCCAGTACTTC; D: NA; V: TRBV10-3; J: TRBJ2-5; size: NA
CDR3: CAISGLESDTQYF; DNA: TGTGCCATCAGTGGTCTAGAATCAGATACGCAGTATTTT; D: NA; V: TRBV10-3; J: TRBJ2-3; size: once
CDR3: CASSLDLEGVNYGYTF; DNA: TGTGCCAGCAGCTTGGATCTTGAGGGGGTCAACTATGGCTACACCTTC; D: NA; V: TRBV5-4; J: TRBJ1-2; size: NA
CDR3: CASSSSTLWHEQFF; DNA: TGTGCCAGCAGCTCAAGTACCCTCTGGCATGAGCAGTTCTTC; D: NA; V: TRBV7-9; J: TRBJ2-1; size: once
CDR3: CASSLAPQSRNEKLFF; DNA: TGCGCCAGCAGCTTGGCCCCCCAGAGCAGGAATGAAAAACTGTTTTTT; D: NA; V: TRBV5-1; J: TRBJ1-4; size: NA
CDR3: CASSQGGVREGPRYEQYF; DNA: TGCGCCAGCAGCCAGGGGGGCGTTCGGGAGGGCCCTCGTTACGAGCAGTACTTC; D: TRBD2; V: TRBV4-1; J: TRBJ2-7; size: NA
CDR3: CASSLAVNGNEQFF; DNA: TGCGCCAGCAGCTTGGCCGTAAACGGCAATGAGCAGTTCTTC; D: NA; V: TRBV5-1; J: TRBJ2-1; size: NA
CDR3: CASSLVERETYNEQFF; DNA: TGTGCCAGCAGCCTAGTGGAGCGGGAGACCTACAATGAGCAGTTCTTC; D: TRBD2; V: TRBV11-2; J: TRBJ2-1; size: NA
CDR3: CASSLDRGLDSNQPQHF; DNA: TGTGCCAGCAGTCTGGACAGGGGGCTGGATAGCAATCAGCCCCAGCATTTT; D: TRBD1; V: TRBV28; J: TRBJ1-5; size: NA
CDR3: CASSSGQGAQGVDSPLHF; DNA: TGCGCCAGCAGCTCGGGACAGGGGGCCCAAGGAGTTGATTCACCCCTCCACTTT; D: TRBD1; V: TRBV5-1; J: TRBJ1-6; size: NA
CDR3: CASSPVVPNQPQHF; DNA: TGTGCCAGTAGTCCGGTGGTTCCTAATCAGCCCCAGCATTTT; D: NA; V: TRBV19; J: TRBJ1-5; size: NA
CDR3: CASSLLGEVQYF; DNA: TGTGCCAGCAGTTTATTGGGGGAGGTGCAGTACTTC; D: NA; V: TRBV27; J: TRBJ2-7; size: NA
CDR3: CASSLGQATNEKLFF; DNA: TGTGCCAGCAGCCTCGGACAGGCAACTAATGAAAAACTGTTTTTT; D: TRBD1; V: TRBV27; J: TRBJ1-4; size: NA
CDR3: CASSIDREDGYTF; DNA: TGTGCCAGTAGTATCGACAGGGAGGATGGCTACACCTTC; D: TRBD1; V: TRBV19; J: TRBJ1-2; size: NA
CDR3: CASSPGLGAGNQPQHF; DNA: TGTGCCAGCTCACCGGGGCTTGGAGCGGGGAATCAGCCCCAGCATTTT; D: NA; V: TRBV18; J: TRBJ1-5; size: NA
CDR3: CASSTLGTSSTDTQYF; DNA: TGTGCCAGTAGTACCCTCGGTACTTCTAGCACAGATACGCAGTATTTT; D: NA; V: TRBV19; J: TRBJ2-3; size: NA
CDR3: CASSGPGGINYGYTF; DNA: TGTGCCAGCAGCGGCCCTGGGGGGATAAACTATGGCTACACCTTC; D: NA; V: TRBV9; J: TRBJ1-2; size: once
CDR3: CAISRTGGTGANVLTF; DNA: TGTGCCATCAGTCGGACAGGCGGGACTGGGGCCAACGTCCTGACTTTC; D: NA; V: TRBV10-3; J: TRBJ2-6; size: NA
CDR3: CASSHDRDEKLFF; DNA: TGTGCCAGCTCCCATGACAGGGATGAAAAACTGTTTTTT; D: TRBD1; V: TRBV18; J: TRBJ1-4; size: NA
CDR3: CAIPDEQYF; DNA: TGTGCCATCCCCGACGAGCAGTACTTC; D: NA; V: TRBV10-3; J: TRBJ2-7; size: NA
CDR3: CASSYGSGGTYEQYF; DNA: TGTGCCAGCAGTTACGGGTCGGGAGGAACGTACGAGCAGTACTTC; D: TRBD2; V: TRBV6-5; J: TRBJ2-7; size: NA
CDR3: CASSPRGTSGITGELFF; DNA: TGTGCCAGCAGTCCCCGTGGGACTAGCGGGATCACCGGGGAGCTGTTTTTT; D: TRBD2; V: TRBV27; J: TRBJ2-2; size: NA
CDR3: CASSSLSGGALIF; DNA: TGTGCCAGTAGTAGCCTCTCGGGGGGCGCCTTAATCTTC; D: NA; V: TRBV19; J: TRBJ2-1; size: NA